The source of this TCR beta chain is a study of TIL therapy for anti-PD-1-resistant metastatic lung cancer. Study details: Most patients had lung adenocarcinoma; a few tumors were EGFR-mutant, two ALK-rearranged; half smoked currently or formerly. Tumors carried a median 1.5 non-synonymous mutations per megabase. The study's findings and limits: TIL cultures after expansion showed higher clonality and lower diversity than baseline tumor (median about 5.6% vs 31%).

Noted time point: pre-treatment sample, taken before nivolumab and TIL therapy. Tumor tissue came from excised metastases, mostly pleural nodules or supraclavicular lymph nodes. Tumors were harvested before any PD-1/PD-L1 blockade. The immunoSEQ assay was v3. Only in-frame clones appear in the TCRdb table, and some are missing; sequencing was by immunoSEQ multiplex PCR. The table includes some 90,000 clones, around 71% detected once. Comments on this clone: Its matching antigen is unknown.

V was clipped by 4 bases and J by 2 bases, with 13 bases between them. CDR3 size: 14 residues. The germline CDR1 and CDR2 sequences are SGHRS and YFSETQ. J is TRBJ2-7 and V is TRBV5-1; the D gene could be TRBD1 or TRBD2 (5 bases each). This sequence was found in a person aged 25 to 79 with non-small cell lung cancer. The specimen comprised tumor tissue, sampled at baseline. In DNA, the CDR3 is TGCGCCAGCAGCCCCGGGACGGGCCCCTACGAGCAGTACTTC. It is translated as CASSPGTGPYEQYF.